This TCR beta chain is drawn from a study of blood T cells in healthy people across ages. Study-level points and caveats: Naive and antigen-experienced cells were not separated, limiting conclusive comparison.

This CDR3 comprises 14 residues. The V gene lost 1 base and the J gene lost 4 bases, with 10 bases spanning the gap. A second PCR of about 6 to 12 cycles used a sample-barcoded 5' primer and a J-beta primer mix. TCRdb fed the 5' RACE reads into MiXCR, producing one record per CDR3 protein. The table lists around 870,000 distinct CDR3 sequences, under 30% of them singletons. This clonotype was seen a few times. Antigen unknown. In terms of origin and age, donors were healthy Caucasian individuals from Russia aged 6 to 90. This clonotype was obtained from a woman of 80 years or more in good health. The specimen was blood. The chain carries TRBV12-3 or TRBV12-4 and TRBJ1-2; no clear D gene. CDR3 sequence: CASSLGEGPYGYTF. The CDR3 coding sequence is TGTGCCAGCAGTTTAGGGGAAGGCCCCTATGGCTACACCTTC.